This note documents a single T cell receptor beta chain sequence. The junction departs from germline at one end; a sequencing error may be responsible. The CDR3 is 13 amino acids. In germline, CDR1 is LNHNV, CDR2 YYDKDF (reference sequence). The second PCR ran 7 to 11 cycles with a sample-barcoded 5' primer and J-beta primers. MiXCR, run by TCRdb on the 5' RACE reads, gives a single entry per CDR3 protein. Altogether almost 1 million distinct CDR3 sequences are present, roughly 50% being singletons, with the ten largest covering about a fifth. These data originate in a study of blood T cells in healthy people across ages.

The clonotype originates from a woman aged 60-75 years in good health. The genes are TRBV15 and TRBJ2-3, with 8 bases that match TRBD1. The sample comprised blood. The CDR3 spells CATGRGGTGSQYF. CDR3 bases: TGTGCCACCGGCAGAGGGGGGACAGGATCGCAGTATTTT. Filled out from reference TRBV15 and TRBJ2-3, the complete variable domain reads DAMVIQNPRYQVTQFGKPVTLSCSQTLNHNVMYWYQQKSSQAPKLLFHYYDKDFNNEADTPDNFQSRRPNTSFCFLDIRSPGLGDTAMYLCATGRGGTGSQYFGPGTRLTVL.